The 16 T cell receptor beta chains reported below all come from one sample, sequenced in a study of blood T cells in healthy people across ages. It was with a sample-barcoded 5' primer and a J-beta primer mix that a second PCR of roughly 7 to 12 cycles was run. TCRdb re-derived calls from the 5' RACE reads in MiXCR, one entry per CDR3 protein. The sample lists approximately 850,000 distinct CDR3 sequences; 55% to 75% were seen once. Specimen: blood. These receptor sequences come from a man aged 25 to 40 in good health.

The chain carries TRBV27 and TRBJ2-7, with a weak D call TRBD2 (5 bases). The CDR3 extends over 14 amino acids. From germline, CDR1 is MNHEY and CDR2 SMNVEV (reference sequence). The V gene lost 4 bases and the J gene lost 7 bases, with 17 bases spanning the gap. CDR3 nucleotide sequence: TGTGCCAGCAGTTCCCTGTTAGGGAGACCAGAGCAGTACTTC. Residues: CASSSLLGRPEQYF.

The CDR3 sequence: CASSLWQTTTNEKLFF. DNA of the CDR3: TGTGCCAGCAGTTTATGGCAGACTACAACTAATGAAAAACTGTTTTTT. This sequence joins TRBV28 and TRBJ1-4; D is uncertain. This CDR3 region has 16 residues. Trimming shortened V by 0 bases and J by 0 bases, and 8 bases separated the two germline ends. Germline CDR1 MDHEN, CDR2 SYDVKM.

V gene TRBV7-9 combines with J gene TRBJ2-7; D might be TRBD1 or TRBD2, each matching 5 bases. The CDR3 has 15 residues. Germline V CDR1 and CDR2: SEHNR, FQNEAQ (reference sequence). The V end lost 9 bases, the J end lost 2 bases, and 20 bases lay between the germline ends. The DNA for the CDR3 is TGTGCCAGTGCGGTCTTCGGGGCAGGCACCTACGAGCAGTACTTC. Protein sequence: CASAVFGAGTYEQYF.

The genes are TRBV2 and TRBJ1-3; D is unresolved. The ends were cut back, 7 bases at V and 4 bases at J, with 14 bases in the middle. Germline V gives CDR1 SNHLY, CDR2 FYNNEI. There are 14 residues in the CDR3. CDR3 DNA: TGTGCCAGCAAAAGGACGATCGAAGGAAACACCATATATTTT. This gives the protein CASKRTIEGNTIYF.

The chain has TRBV6-5 and TRBJ2-4; D not certain. This CDR3 has 16 amino acids. V lost 5 bases to trimming and J lost 6 bases, with 20 bases between them. Germline assignment: CDR1 MNHEY and CDR2 SVGAGI. For the CDR3, the DNA is TGTGCCAGCAGTCCTACCCCCTTTGAAAGAGGAAACATTCAGTACTTC. Amino acids: CASSPTPFERGNIQYF.

This chain uses TRBV7-2 with TRBJ2-3, with D possibly TRBD2 on 6 matching bases. The V and J ends lost 4 bases and 4 bases respectively, with 18 bases between them. The CDR3 covers 16 residues. Germline CDR1 and CDR2: SGHTA and FQGNSA. The CDR3 nucleotides read TGTGCCAGCAGCTCGGACGGGGGAACCACCCCAGATACGCAGTATTTT. This encodes CASSSDGGTTPDTQYF.

On this clonotype: A read error may explain this, as a much larger clone is one base away. The rearrangement links TRBV29-1 to TRBJ1-2; D is possibly TRBD1 (5 bases). The CDR3 consists of 11 residues. Germline V gives CDR1 SQVTM, CDR2 ANQGSEA. CDR3 nucleotides: TGCAGCGCTTACGGGGGAAACGGCTGCACCTTC. Encoded protein: CSAYGGNGCTF.

The chain joins TRBV20-1 to TRBJ1-5; a weak D match, TRBD1 (5 bases). Germline-derived CDR1 and CDR2 are DFQATT and SNEGSKA (reference sequence). The CDR3 has 13 amino acids. V was pared by 5 bases and J by 2 bases, with 10 bases between. CDR3 nucleotide sequence: TGCAGTGCTGAGATGGGGGGCAATCAGCCCCAGCATTTT. The encoded protein is CSAEMGGNQPQHF.

The sample holds a few counts of this clonotype. This chain links TRBV29-1 with TRBJ2-4; maybe TRBD1 (6 bases). The V end was cut by 6 bases, the J end by 13 bases, with 16 bases between. This CDR3 spans 11 amino acids. CDR1 and CDR2 (germline): SQVTM, ANQGSEA. CDR3 amino acids: CSVQGQVEQYF. DNA of the CDR3: TGCAGCGTACAGGGACAAGTAGAGCAGTACTTC.

Details on this clonotype: One junction end does not reproduce the germline sequence, and a read error may be involved. The rearrangement links TRBV29-1 to TRBJ2-1, with a possible D match to TRBD2 (6 bases). This CDR3 has 15 residues. The germline gives CDR1 SQVTM, CDR2 ANQGSEA. The CDR3 here is CNVEGAGPGYDEQFF. The CDR3 bases are TGCAACGTTGAAGGGGCGGGACCTGGGTACGATGAGCAGTTCTTC.

The rearrangement uses TRBV7-2 and TRBJ2-3; D tentatively fits TRBD1 or TRBD2 (5 bases each). Deletions cut 1 base from V and 8 bases from J, with 16 bases between. The CDR3 loop spans 15 amino acids. Germline CDR1 and CDR2: SGHTA and FQGNSA. For the CDR3, the DNA is TGTGCCAGCAGCTTAGAGACCCCGGGGCAGGGTACGCAGTATTTT. Translating it yields CASSLETPGQGTQYF.

This clonotype was seen more than once but under ten times. V is TRBV20-1 and J is TRBJ2-7, with no clear D. The CDR3 sequence is 13 residues long. Germline V CDR1 and CDR2: DFQATT, SNEGSKA (reference sequence). Trimming stripped 5 bases from V and 3 bases from J, with 14 bases between. In DNA, the CDR3 is TGCAGTGCTGGCCGTATCGGAAGCTACGAGCAGTACTTC. Its translation: CSAGRIGSYEQYF.

This clonotype was counted only a few times. The chain is built from TRBV15 and TRBJ2-5; D is unresolved. CDR1 LNHNV and CDR2 YYDKDF come from the germline V gene (reference sequence). Trimming shortened V by 3 bases and J by 0 bases, and 11 bases separated the two germline ends. The CDR3 is made up of 15 amino acids. CDR3 protein: CATSSSLAYQETQYF. The CDR3 nucleotides are TGTGCCACCAGCAGTAGCTTGGCCTACCAAGAGACCCAGTACTTC.

The chain has TRBV20-1 and TRBJ2-5; 8 nucleotides line up with TRBD1. This CDR3 spans 13 amino acids. The J segment lost 4 bases and the V segment lost 3 bases, leaving 4 bases of the junction unmatched. In germline, CDR1 is DFQATT, CDR2 SNEGSKA (reference sequence). This CDR3 is CSARETGVETQYF. The DNA of the CDR3 is TGCAGTGCTAGGGAGACAGGGGTAGAGACCCAGTACTTC.

This clonotype was detected a few times. This sequence joins TRBV12-3 or TRBV12-4 and TRBJ2-1; D perhaps matches TRBD2 (5 bases). With 5 bases removed from V and 7 bases from J, the gap between germline ends came to 15 bases. The CDR3 has 14 residues. The CDR3 protein is CASSLGGSLNEQFF. The CDR3 bases are TGTGCCAGCAGTCTAGGAGGATCCCTTAATGAGCAGTTCTTC.

The chain combines TRBV6-1 with TRBJ1-4; TRBD1 aligns across 7 bases. The CDR3 loop spans 15 amino acids. The ends lost 2 bases at V and 2 bases at J; junction bases unmatched: 2. Germline assignment: CDR1 MNHNS and CDR2 SASEGT. This CDR3 reads CASSETGATNEKLFF. CDR3 nucleotide sequence: TGTGCCAGCAGTGAAACAGGGGCGACTAATGAAAAACTGTTTTTT.